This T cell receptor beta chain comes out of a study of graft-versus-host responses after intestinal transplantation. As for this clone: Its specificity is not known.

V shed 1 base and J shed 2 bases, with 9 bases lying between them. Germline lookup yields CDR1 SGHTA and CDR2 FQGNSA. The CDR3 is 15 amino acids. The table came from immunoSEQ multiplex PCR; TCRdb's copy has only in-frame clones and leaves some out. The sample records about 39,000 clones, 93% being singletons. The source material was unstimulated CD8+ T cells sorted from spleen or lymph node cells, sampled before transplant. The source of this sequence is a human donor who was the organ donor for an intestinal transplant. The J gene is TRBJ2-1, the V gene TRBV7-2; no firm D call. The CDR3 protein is CASSLGTQAYNEQFF. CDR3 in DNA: TGTGCCAGCAGCTTAGGGACCCAAGCCTACAATGAGCAGTTCTTC.